The rows below give T cell receptor beta chains drawn from one sample of a study of identical twins. TCRdb analysed the 5' RACE reads with MiXCR anew, one entry per CDR3 protein. The sample has about 470,000 distinct CDR3 sequences; 20% to 25% are singletons. Another study also made use of these data, one on T cells expressing NK-cell markers.

Sequenced sample: CD4+ T cells sorted from blood. Receptors were obtained from a woman between 18 and 29 years old in good health. The CDR3 runs from the conserved cysteine through the conserved F or W. The D gene is left open where the match is weak. A row's size may be missing; if present it is once, few, many or a size class.

abundance	v_gene	d_gene	j_gene	CDR3nt	CDR3aa
few	TRBV7-9	TRBD1	TRBJ2-1	TGTGCCAGCAGCTGGGTGGGAGACAGGGGGCGAAATGAGCAGTTCTTC	CASSWVGDRGRNEQFF
-	TRBV20-1	TRBD2	TRBJ2-3	TGCAGTGCCCTTCGCCCTAGCGGGAGACCAGATACGCAGTATTTT	CSALRPSGRPDTQYF
-	TRBV5-6	TRBD2	TRBJ2-4	TGTGCCAGCAGCTTGTTCTCGCGGGAGTGGGGCAAAAACATTCAGTACTTC	CASSLFSREWGKNIQYF
-	TRBV5-1	TRBD1	TRBJ2-7	TGCGCCAGCAGCCCGGACAGGGGTGTCTACGAGCAGTACTTC	CASSPDRGVYEQYF
-	TRBV9	TRBD2	TRBJ2-2	TGTGCCAGCAGCGCGCGATCGGGGCTAGCGGGAGCCGTGGAGCTGTTTTTT	CASSARSGLAGAVELFF
few	TRBV9	TRBD2	TRBJ2-1	TGTGCCAGCGGTAGGACTAGCGGGAGGGCCTCGTACAATGAGCAGTTCTTC	CASGRTSGRASYNEQFF
-	TRBV10-3	TRBD2	TRBJ2-7	TGTGCCATCAGTTCCGGACTAGATAACTACGAGCAGTACTTC	CAISSGLDNYEQYF
-	TRBV14	TRBD1	TRBJ2-2	TGTGCCAGCAGCCAATTAAAAGGGACAGGGACATTCGCCGGGGAGCTGTTTTTT	CASSQLKGTGTFAGELFF
-	TRBV11-2	TRBD2	TRBJ2-7	TGTGCCAGCAGCTACCTAGCTACTAGCGGGAGGGGAACAGGAAGGGAGTACTTC	CASSYLATSGRGTGREYF
-	TRBV5-1	-	TRBJ2-3	TGCGCCAGCAGCTTGGAAGGGCCCGGGGATACGCAGTATTTT	CASSLEGPGDTQYF
few	TRBV20-1	-	TRBJ2-2	TGCAGTGCTAGGTCCGGGACCGGGGAGCTGTTTTTT	CSARSGTGELFF
-	TRBV6-5	-	TRBJ2-7	TGTGCCAGCAGTTCTTCAACCGACGAGCAGTACTTC	CASSSSTDEQYF
few	TRBV7-2	TRBD1	TRBJ2-3	TGTGCCAGCAGTTCTAACAACAGGGGTACGCAGTATTTT	CASSSNNRGTQYF
-	TRBV5-1	-	TRBJ2-3	TGCGCCAGCCGCCCCAGCCCCACGGAGGATACGCAGTATTTT	CASRPSPTEDTQYF
few	TRBV5-1	-	TRBJ2-6	TGCGCCAGCAGCTTTCCGGGACGGTCCTCTGGGGCCAACGTCCTGACTTTC	CASSFPGRSSGANVLTF
-	TRBV12-3/TRBV12-4	TRBD2	TRBJ2-1	TGTGCCAGCAGAGCAAGGACTAGCGACTACAATGAGCAGTTCTTC	CASRARTSDYNEQFF
few	TRBV4-2	-	TRBJ2-3	TGTGCCAGCAGCCAAGAAGCTGGAGATACGCAGTATTTT	CASSQEAGDTQYF
few	TRBV5-1	-	TRBJ2-1	TGCGCCAGCAGCTTGGAGAGGGTCACCAATGAGCAGTTCTTC	CASSLERVTNEQFF
-	TRBV11-2	TRBD2	TRBJ2-5	TGTGCCAGCAGCCCTATGGGGAGGGAAGAGACCCAGTACTTC	CASSPMGREETQYF
-	TRBV6-5	-	TRBJ1-1	TGTGCCAGCAGTTCCCCGGAGGGGTTGAACACTGAAGCTTTCTTT	CASSSPEGLNTEAFF
-	TRBV18	TRBD1	TRBJ2-7	TGTGCCAGCTCACGAAAGCCGGGACAGGCATCCTACGAGCAGTACTTC	CASSRKPGQASYEQYF
-	TRBV20-1	TRBD2	TRBJ2-3	TGCAGTGCTAGCAGCGGGAGGGAGGCGCAGTATTTT	CSASSGREAQYF
-	TRBV7-9	-	TRBJ2-1	TGTGCCAGCAGCTTAGGGGGGAAGAATGAGCAGTTCTTC	CASSLGGKNEQFF
many	TRBV18	-	TRBJ2-5	TGTGCCAGCTCACCAGGGCAGGGGAGAGAGACCCAGTACTTC	CASSPGQGRETQYF
-	TRBV20-1	TRBD1	TRBJ1-1	TGCAGTGCTAGAGATGGGACAGGGGTCGCTGAAGCTTTCTTT	CSARDGTGVAEAFF
-	TRBV6-1	TRBD1	TRBJ1-1	TGTGCCAGCAGTGAAGCGGGACAGGGCTTTACTGAAGCTTTCTTT	CASSEAGQGFTEAFF
few	TRBV5-1	TRBD2	TRBJ2-2	TGCGCCAGCAGCTCGGGGGGGCCGAGCACCGGGGAGCTGTTTTTT	CASSSGGPSTGELFF
few	TRBV4-1	-	TRBJ2-2	TGCGCCAGCAGCCAGCTCTTAGCTCCGAACACCGGGGAGCTGTTTTTT	CASSQLLAPNTGELFF
few	TRBV5-1	-	TRBJ2-2	TGCGCCAGCAGCTTGACAGGGACTACCGGGGAGCTGTTTTTT	CASSLTGTTGELFF
-	TRBV12-3/TRBV12-4	TRBD2	TRBJ2-1	TGTGCCAGCAGACTCAGACTAGCGGGAGGGGGTGAGCAGTTCTTC	CASRLRLAGGGEQFF
few	TRBV6-1	-	TRBJ2-4	TGTGCCAGCCGATCGACAGAGCTAGCCAAAAACATTCAGTACTTC	CASRSTELAKNIQYF
few	TRBV18	-	TRBJ1-2	TGTGCCAGCTCACCTACAGGCAACGACGGCTACACCTTC	CASSPTGNDGYTF
-	TRBV6-1	TRBD2	TRBJ2-1	TGTGCCAGCCACCCGAGGCGGGAGTATAGCGATGAGCAGTTCTTC	CASHPRREYSDEQFF
few	TRBV6-1	-	TRBJ2-1	TGTGCCAGCAGTATCCCGACTAGTTCCAATGAGCAGTTCTTC	CASSIPTSSNEQFF
few	TRBV20-1	-	TRBJ2-3	TGCAGTGCCCCCCATGGGGATACGCAGTATTTT	CSAPHGDTQYF
-	TRBV6-5	-	TRBJ2-5	TGTGCCAGCAGTTTGACAGAGGGGACCCAGTACTTC	CASSLTEGTQYF
-	TRBV5-1	-	TRBJ1-1	TGCGCCAGCAGCTTTTCTCCAGGGGACACTGAAGCTTTCTTT	CASSFSPGDTEAFF
-	TRBV6-2/TRBV6-3	-	TRBJ1-1	TGTGCCAGCAGTGACCGACAGGAAGCTTTCTTT	CASSDRQEAFF
few	TRBV29-1	TRBD2	TRBJ2-3	TGCAGCGTTGAAGATCCAGGACTAGCTATAGATACGCAGTATTTT	CSVEDPGLAIDTQYF
-	TRBV5-1	-	TRBJ2-7	TGCGCCAGCAGCCCGAATACCCCAGAGAACTCCTACGAGCAGTACTTC	CASSPNTPENSYEQYF
-	TRBV3-1	TRBD1	TRBJ2-7	TGTGCCAGCAGACAATCTGACAGGGGGCGCGGGTACGAGCAGTACTTC	CASRQSDRGRGYEQYF
-	TRBV7-3	-	TRBJ2-1	TGTGCCAGCAGCTTAACCCGGGACGCATACAATGAGCAGTTCTTC	CASSLTRDAYNEQFF
-	TRBV4-3	-	TRBJ2-1	TGCGCCAGCAGCCAAGAAGGAGGCACCCATGAGCAGTTCTTC	CASSQEGGTHEQFF
few	TRBV20-1	TRBD2	TRBJ2-5	TGCAGTGCTAGAGATTGGCCAGCGGGAGGCGTTCAAGAGACCCAGTACTTC	CSARDWPAGGVQETQYF